The 29 T cell receptor beta chains below all came from one sample that was sequenced in a study of blood T cell repertoires in COVID-19. Method: immunoSEQ multiplex PCR; TCRdb's copy keeps in-frame clones and lacks some. The sample carries around 46,000 clones, over 75% recorded once. Sample: peripheral blood. The receptor source for this set is a woman of 80 years or more with COVID-19, enrolled during active disease.

This chain uses TRBV6-6 with TRBJ1-6; 8 positions match TRBD1. CDR3 size: 14 residues. The junction had 2 bases not matched to a gene; V was cut back by 2 bases and J by 8 bases. Per germline, CDR1 MNHNY and CDR2 SVGAGI (reference sequence). The CDR3 nucleotides read TGTGCCAGCAGTTACACAGGGGGGGATTCACCCCTCCACTTT. This translates into CASSYTGGDSPLHF.

The chain joins TRBV7-9 to TRBJ2-2; 14 bases fit TRBD2. The ends lost 5 bases at V and 8 bases at J; junction bases unmatched: 13. This CDR3 is 18 amino acids long. Per germline, CDR1 SEHNR and CDR2 FQNEAQ (reference sequence). The CDR3 coding sequence is TGTGCCAGCAGCGCCGGGACTAGCGGGAGTATACCGGCTGGGGAGCTGTTTTTT. Protein product: CASSAGTSGSIPAGELFF. The variable domain in full, with the rest retrieved from reference TRBV7-9 and TRBJ2-2, is DTGVSQNPRHKITKRGQNVTFRCDPISEHNRLYWYRQTLGQGPEFLTYFQNEAQLEKSRLLSDRFSAERPKGSFSTLEIQRTEQGDSAMYLCASSAGTSGSIPAGELFFGEGSRLTVL.

The V and J genes are TRBV4-1 and TRBJ2-7; 7 bases fit TRBD1. The CDR3 extends over 15 amino acids. Germline CDR1 is MGHRA and CDR2 is YSYEKL. V was pared by 3 bases and J by 0 bases, with 5 bases of the junction left unmatched. The CDR3 DNA is TGCGCCAGCAGCCAGCCGGGACAGAGCTCCTACGAGCAGTACTTC. It specifies CASSQPGQSSYEQYF.

This clone came up once. This chain uses TRBV2 with TRBJ1-5; D is uncertain. The V gene's germline CDR1 is SNHLY and CDR2 FYNNEI. This CDR3 has 13 amino acids. Trimming removed 7 bases from V and 2 bases from J, with 9 bases in between. CDR3 in DNA: TGTGCCAGCATGAGTGGGCGCAATCAGCCCCAGCATTTT. It specifies CASMSGRNQPQHF.

The count of this clone is one. The chain employs TRBV18 and TRBJ2-3; a possible D gene is TRBD1 (6 bases). Germline loops: CDR1 KGHSH, CDR2 LQKENI. The V and J ends lost 2 bases and 0 bases respectively, with 9 bases between them. The CDR3 is 15 amino acids. The CDR3 DNA reads TGTGCCAGCTCACCAGGACAGACTAGCACAGATACGCAGTATTTT. It specifies CASSPGQTSTDTQYF.

CDR3 nucleotides: TGTGCCAGCAGTGAAACTAGCGCCTACAATGAGCAGTTCTTC. Translated, it gives CASSETSAYNEQFF. The chain combines TRBV25-1 with TRBJ2-1; 7 nucleotides match TRBD2. The germline V gene encodes CDR1 MGHDK and CDR2 SYGVNS. The V and J ends lost 2 bases and 2 bases, in that order; junction bases with no gene match: 0. This CDR3 has 14 residues.

The V and J genes are TRBV20-1 and TRBJ2-1; D is perhaps TRBD1 (6 bases). The CDR3 spans 11 residues. From germline, CDR1 is DFQATT and CDR2 SNEGSKA (reference sequence). V lost 4 bases to trimming and J lost 8 bases, with 9 bases between them. For the CDR3, the DNA is TGCAGTGCTAACAGGGCGGATGAGCAGTTCTTC. It is translated as CSANRADEQFF.

The gene calls are TRBV5-4 and TRBJ1-2; D is perhaps TRBD1 (6 bases). In germline, CDR1 is SGHNT, CDR2 YYREEE (reference sequence). The CDR3 runs to 13 residues. V was cut by 3 bases and J by 2 bases, with 8 bases left in between. Here the CDR3 reads CASSYGQNYGYTF. The CDR3 bases are TGTGCCAGCAGCTACGGACAGAACTATGGCTACACCTTC.

This clone was detected only a few times. V is TRBV10-3 and J is TRBJ2-1; TRBD2 aligns across 9 bases. V lost 8 bases and J lost 4; bases outside the gene matches: 9. Germline-derived CDR1 and CDR2 are ENHRY and SYGVKD. The CDR3 has 15 amino acids. In DNA, the CDR3 is TGTGCCATCGAACAAGGGGGACTAGCTTACAATGAGCAGTTCTTC. Translating gives CAIEQGGLAYNEQFF.

The chain employs TRBV6-2 or TRBV6-3 and TRBJ1-4, with 9 bases identical to TRBD1. Germline lookup yields CDR1 MNHEY and CDR2 SVGEGT. The J segment lost 10 bases and the V segment lost 6 bases, leaving 12 bases of the junction unmatched. The CDR3 sequence is 15 residues long. CDR3 residues: CASSLRTGERGKLFF. CDR3 DNA sequence: TGTGCCAGCAGCCTCCGGACAGGGGAAAGGGGAAAACTGTTTTTT.

The V gene is TRBV11-2, the J gene TRBJ2-5, with TRBD1 matching over 10 bases. Germline loops: CDR1 SGHAT, CDR2 FQNNGV. This CDR3 is 14 amino acids long. Losses at the gene ends were 4 bases for V and 5 bases for J; bases not matched to a gene: 4. The CDR3 nucleotides read TGTGCCAGCAGCTCGCCGACAGGGGGCGAGACCCAGTACTTC. It encodes CASSSPTGGETQYF.

J is TRBJ2-7 and V is TRBV7-2; weak D call: TRBD1 (6 bases). CDR1 is SGHTA and CDR2 is FQGNSA in the germline V gene. The CDR3 length is 13 residues. V gave up 2 bases and J gave up 6 bases, with 11 bases separating them. This CDR3 reads CASSLRDKGEQYF. Written as DNA, the CDR3 is TGTGCCAGCAGCTTACGGGACAAGGGCGAGCAGTACTTC.

This CDR3 reads CASSPGTSSTEAFF. CDR3 nucleotides: TGCGCCAGCAGCCCGGGGACAAGTTCGACTGAAGCTTTCTTT. The chain carries TRBV4-3 and TRBJ1-1; D perhaps matches TRBD1 (6 bases). Germline values: CDR1 LGHNA, CDR2 YSLEER. The CDR3 contains 14 residues. V dropped 4 bases and J dropped 5 bases, with 14 bases sitting between them.

The genes are TRBV6-1 and TRBJ1-2, with D maybe TRBD1 (5 bases). Trimming took off 3 bases at V and 4 bases at J, with 12 bases between the two ends. The CDR3 has 14 residues. The germline gives CDR1 MNHNS, CDR2 SASEGT. The CDR3 sequence is CASSDRRGGYGYTF. In DNA form, the CDR3 reads TGTGCCAGCAGTGACCGGAGGGGCGGCTATGGCTACACCTTC.

This clone has only a few counts. This rearrangement joins TRBV7-2 to TRBJ1-3, with 8 positions matching TRBD1. Germline V lookup: CDR1 SGHTA, CDR2 FQGNSA. V trimming: 1 base; J trimming: 4 bases; junction bases outside the gene matches: 9. The CDR3 is made up of 17 amino acids. In DNA form, the CDR3 reads TGTGCCAGCAGCTTAGGCCGGACAGGGCCTAGGGGAAACACCATATATTTT. Its translation: CASSLGRTGPRGNTIYF. Filled out from reference TRBV7-2 and TRBJ1-3, the complete variable domain reads GAGVSQSPSNKVTEKGKDVELRCDPISGHTALYWYRQSLGQGLEFLIYFQGNSAPDKSGLPSDRFSAERTGGSVSTLTIQRTQQEDSAVYLCASSLGRTGPRGNTIYFGEGSWLTVV.

This clone has more than one count but fewer than ten. This chain uses TRBV7-9 with TRBJ2-7; 9 positions match TRBD1. The CDR3 is 14 amino acids. V lost 2 bases and J lost 3; bases outside the gene matches: 2. CDR1 and CDR2 (germline): SEHNR, FQNEAQ (reference sequence). This CDR3 reads CASSLRGQGYEQYF. DNA of the CDR3: TGTGCCAGCAGCTTAAGGGGACAGGGCTACGAGCAGTACTTC.

The V and J genes are TRBV7-8 and TRBJ1-2; TRBD1 agrees at 9 bases. The CDR3 consists of 15 residues. V lost 5 bases to trimming and J lost 0 bases; unmatched junction nucleotides: 4. CDR1 SGHVS and CDR2 FQNEAQ come from the germline V gene. The CDR3 coding sequence is TGTGCCAGCAGCCTCCGGGACAGGGCTAACTATGGCTACACCTTC. Amino acid sequence: CASSLRDRANYGYTF.

The chain carries TRBV6-5 and TRBJ1-2; D might be TRBD1 (5 bases). CDR1 and CDR2 (germline): MNHEY, SVGAGI. V was pared by 6 bases and J by 3 bases, with 11 bases between. The CDR3 runs 13 residues. The CDR3 coding sequence is TGTGCCAGCAGGCCGGGGGGGGACTATGGCTACACCTTC. This translates into CASRPGGDYGYTF.

V is TRBV7-6 and J is TRBJ2-3; 7 bases agree with TRBD2. The germline V gene encodes CDR1 SGHVS and CDR2 FNYEAQ. V gave up 1 base and J gave up 2 bases; unmatched junction bases: 6. The CDR3 length is 16 residues. The CDR3 here is CASSLVGAGTTDTQYF. The DNA of the CDR3 is TGTGCCAGCAGCTTAGTGGGAGCGGGAACCACAGATACGCAGTATTTT.

The rearrangement joins TRBV14 to TRBJ1-2, with 9 bases matching TRBD1. V shed 4 bases, J shed 6 bases, and the junction held 3 bases outside the gene matches. This CDR3 has 13 amino acids. Per germline, CDR1 SGHDN and CDR2 FVKESK. The CDR3 sequence is CASSPRQGDGYTF. DNA of the CDR3: TGTGCCAGCAGCCCCCGACAGGGGGATGGCTACACCTTC.

The CDR3 bases are TGCGCCAGCAGCCAAGATAGGCCGGGGGTCTCTGGGGCCAACGTCCTGACTTTC. It encodes CASSQDRPGVSGANVLTF. The V call is TRBV4-3, the J call TRBJ2-6, with a possible D match to TRBD2 (6 bases). Germline assignment: CDR1 LGHNA and CDR2 YSLEER. The CDR3 is made up of 18 amino acids. V was cut by 0 bases and J by 0 bases, with 12 bases left in between.

This clone was found a few times. The J gene is TRBJ1-4, the V gene TRBV28, with 8 bases lining up with TRBD1. The junction had 14 bases not matched to a gene; V was cut back by 2 bases and J by 15 bases. Germline lookup yields CDR1 MDHEN and CDR2 SYDVKM. The CDR3 has 15 amino acids. The CDR3 here is CASSLTPPGQDKVFF. The CDR3 DNA reads as TGTGCCAGCAGTTTAACTCCACCGGGACAGGATAAAGTGTTTTTT.

The rearrangement uses TRBV15 and TRBJ2-7; 7 bases map to TRBD1. The CDR3 totals 17 residues. Trimming removed 0 bases from V and 3 bases from J; junction bases left unmatched: 11. Germline CDR1 is LNHNV and CDR2 is YYDKDF (reference sequence). The CDR3 here is CATSRESFTGANYEQYF. The CDR3 region has the DNA TGTGCCACCAGCAGAGAATCCTTCACAGGGGCGAACTACGAGCAGTACTTC.

The chain combines TRBV18 with TRBJ1-1; the D is unclear. This CDR3 comprises 15 residues. The germline V gene encodes CDR1 KGHSH and CDR2 LQKENI. Deletions cut 8 bases from V and 3 bases from J, with 19 bases between. The CDR3 spells CASRLYMGSDTEAFF. DNA for the CDR3: TGTGCCAGCCGATTATACATGGGCTCGGACACTGAAGCTTTCTTT.

The CDR3 nucleotides are TGTGCCAGCAGCGCCACAGGGGGCAGGGACACTGAAGCTTTCTTT. This sequence encodes CASSATGGRDTEAFF. The genes are TRBV7-8 and TRBJ1-1, with 9 bases identical to TRBD1. Germline V gene sequence: CDR1 SGHVS, CDR2 FQNEAQ. Trimming cost V 5 bases and J 3 bases; bases outside gene matches: 7. The CDR3 sequence is 15 residues long.

This CDR3 reads CASSYRTSGGEETQYF. In DNA form, the CDR3 reads TGTGCCAGCAGTTACCGGACTAGCGGGGGGGAAGAGACCCAGTACTTC. The chain employs TRBV6-2 or TRBV6-3 and TRBJ2-5, with 15 bases lining up with TRBD2. Trimming at V came to 2 bases and at J to 3 bases, leaving 1 base not matched to a gene. This CDR3 contains 16 residues. CDR1 and CDR2 from the germline V gene are MNHEY and SVGEGT.

The J gene is TRBJ2-3, the V gene TRBV28, with a possible D match to TRBD2 (6 bases). The CDR3 is 15 amino acids. Germline V lookup: CDR1 MDHEN, CDR2 SYDVKM. The V end was cut by 9 bases, the J end by 5 bases, with 21 bases between. CDR3 in amino acids: CASHSTGGIEDTQYF. The DNA for the CDR3 is TGTGCCAGTCATTCAACGGGCGGGATCGAAGATACGCAGTATTTT.

V gene TRBV11-2 combines with J gene TRBJ2-3, with a tentative D call TRBD2 (5 bases). Trimming pared 5 bases from V and 2 bases from J, leaving 8 bases between. Germline V CDR1 and CDR2: SGHAT, FQNNGV. The CDR3 is made up of 13 amino acids. The CDR3 DNA is TGTGCCAGCAGCCAGCGGTACACAGATACGCAGTATTTT. Protein: CASSQRYTDTQYF.

The rearrangement joins TRBV4-1 to TRBJ1-6; 8 nucleotides agree with TRBD1. Germline values: CDR1 MGHRA, CDR2 YSYEKL. The CDR3 has 16 amino acids. V lost 1 base, J lost 7 bases, and 6 bases stayed unmatched. This CDR3 reads CASSQGAGTGNSPLHF. In nucleotides, the CDR3 is TGCGCCAGCAGCCAAGGGGCCGGGACAGGCAATTCACCCCTCCACTTT.